The 27 T cell receptor beta chains in this list originate from one sample, sequenced in a study of OX40 agonist ivuxolimab in advanced cancers. Clones were sequenced by immunoSEQ multiplex PCR, and TCRdb holds only the in-frame ones, with some missing. The repertoire has tens of thousands of clones, roughly 87% of them found once; the top ten carry about 3%. The specimen was CD4+ or CD8+ T cells sorted from blood, collected in a trial of the OX40 agonist ivuxolimab. The receptors originated from an adult with an advanced solid tumor such as melanoma, head and neck, liver or kidney cancer.

This rearrangement joins TRBV7-6 to TRBJ1-2; 7 nucleotides align to TRBD1. This CDR3 is 14 amino acids long. Trimming cost V 5 bases and J 5 bases; bases outside gene matches: 8. CDR1 SGHVS and CDR2 FNYEAQ come from the germline V gene. The CDR3 spells CASSPTGSGYGYTF. The CDR3 region has the DNA TGTGCCAGCAGCCCGACAGGGTCGGGGTATGGCTACACCTTC.

This chain uses TRBV19 with TRBJ2-1; 9 bases align to TRBD2. This CDR3 contains 14 residues. The germline gives CDR1 LNHDA, CDR2 SQIVND (reference sequence). Trimming removed 8 bases from V and 1 base from J; junction bases left unmatched: 3. The CDR3 coding sequence is TGTGCCAGTCATACTAGCGGGTCCTACAATGAGCAGTTCTTC. Encoded protein: CASHTSGSYNEQFF. Variable domain in full (rest from reference TRBV19 and TRBJ2-1): DGGITQSPKYLFRKEGQNVTLSCEQNLNHDAMYWYRQDPGQGLRLIYYSQIVNDFQKGDIAEGYSVSREKKESFPLTVTSAQKNPTAFYLCASHTSGSYNEQFFGPGTRLTVL.

This chain joins TRBV15 and TRBJ2-3; 9 nucleotides agree with TRBD1. In germline, CDR1 is LNHNV, CDR2 YYDKDF (reference sequence). There are 18 residues in the CDR3. Germline trimming cut 0 bases from V and 0 bases from J; bases unmatched to any gene: 7. The CDR3 DNA follows: TGTGCCACCAGCAGAGATAGAGGGACAGGGATTAGCACAGATACGCAGTATTTT. Its protein is CATSRDRGTGISTDTQYF.

The chain joins TRBV12-5 to TRBJ1-6; D unclear. Trimming cost V 2 bases and J 11 bases, with 7 bases left between them. Per germline, CDR1 LGHNT and CDR2 FRNRAP. This CDR3 is 12 amino acids long. CDR3 residues: CASGLKGPPLHF. CDR3 bases: TGTGCTAGTGGTTTGAAGGGCCCACCCCTCCACTTT.

J is TRBJ1-1 and V is TRBV29-1; perhaps TRBD1 as D (5 bases). The CDR3 sequence is 14 residues long. Trimming stripped 4 bases from V and 2 bases from J, with 14 bases between. Germline loops: CDR1 SQVTM, CDR2 ANQGSEA. The CDR3 sequence is CSVAPGRANTEAFF. CDR3 DNA: TGCAGCGTTGCCCCCGGCAGGGCAAACACTGAAGCTTTCTTT.

The chain has TRBV7-2 and TRBJ1-2, with 12 positions matching TRBD1. After removal of 5 bases from V and 8 bases from J, the junction contained 15 bases not matched to a gene. The CDR3 length is 17 residues. The germline V gene encodes CDR1 SGHTA and CDR2 FQGNSA. For the CDR3, the DNA is TGTGCCAGCAGCGCCGGAGGGACAGGGGGCATGAATCGGGGCTACACCTTC. It yields the protein CASSAGGTGGMNRGYTF.

The chain couples TRBV27 to TRBJ1-5; D remains unclear. The CDR3 spans 14 residues. Germline CDR1 is MNHEY and CDR2 is SMNVEV (reference sequence). Trimming cost V 5 bases and J 1 base, with 9 bases left between them. The CDR3 here is CASSPAQSNQPQHF. CDR3 sequence (DNA): TGTGCCAGCAGTCCTGCCCAGAGCAATCAGCCCCAGCATTTT.

CDR3 protein: CASSESSAQHF. The DNA for the CDR3 is TGTGCCAGCAGTGAAAGTAGTGCCCAGCATTTT. The chain carries TRBV6-1 and TRBJ1-5; no reliable D call. The CDR3 length is 11 residues. Germline V gene data show CDR1 as MNHNS and CDR2 as SASEGT. V was pared by 2 bases and J by 11 bases, with 7 bases between.

This chain connects TRBV30 to TRBJ2-1; D not certain. Trimming cost V 2 bases and J 0 bases, with 11 bases left between them. The germline V gene encodes CDR1 GTSNPN and CDR2 SVGIG (reference sequence). There are 15 residues in the CDR3. CDR3 protein: CAWSTYIRSYNEQFF. The CDR3 DNA reads TGTGCCTGGAGTACGTACATACGCTCCTACAATGAGCAGTTCTTC. Full variable domain (remainder filled in from reference TRBV30 and TRBJ2-1): SQTIHQWPATLVQPVGSPLSLECTVEGTSNPNLYWYRQAAGRGLQLLFYSVGIGQISSEVPQNLSASRPQDRQFILSSKKLLLSDSGFYLCAWSTYIRSYNEQFFGPGTRLTVL.

The chain couples TRBV19 to TRBJ1-6; TRBD1 aligns across 10 bases. CDR3 length: 15 amino acids. V trimming: 8 bases; J trimming: 5 bases; junction bases outside the gene matches: 6. Germline CDR1 is LNHDA and CDR2 is SQIVND (reference sequence). CDR3 sequence: CASVPGTGDNSPLHF. The CDR3 DNA follows: TGTGCCAGTGTTCCCGGGACAGGGGATAATTCACCCCTCCACTTT.

In its sample, this clone was seen once. V is TRBV6-5 and J is TRBJ2-7; no definite D call. Germline CDR1 and CDR2: MNHEY and SVGAGI. CDR3 length: 14 amino acids. Trimming took 8 bases from V and 1 from J, leaving 15 bases between them. The CDR3 coding sequence is TGTGCCAGCGCTCTGGGATCAAAGTCCTACGAGCAGTACTTC. This encodes CASALGSKSYEQYF.

The CDR3: CASSPGVAYNEQFF. In nucleotides, the CDR3 is TGTGCCAGCAGTCCGGGGGTAGCGTACAATGAGCAGTTCTTC. The chain employs TRBV6-5 and TRBJ2-1, with D possibly TRBD2 on 6 matching bases. V was trimmed by 5 bases and J by 4 bases, leaving 12 bases between them. The germline V gene has CDR1 MNHEY and CDR2 SVGAGI. The CDR3 is 14 amino acids.

The table lists this clone with a few counts. The chain employs TRBV5-4 and TRBJ1-2, with 7 bases that match TRBD1. J lost 1 base, V lost 9 bases, and 3 bases had no gene match. The CDR3 extends over 12 amino acids. The germline gives CDR1 SGHNT, CDR2 YYREEE (reference sequence). The CDR3 sequence is CAMGQINYGYTF. The CDR3 coding sequence is TGTGCCATGGGACAGATTAACTATGGCTACACCTTC.

The table lists this clone with a few counts. This sequence joins TRBV6-1 and TRBJ2-2; D is possibly TRBD1 (5 bases). The CDR3 loop spans 18 amino acids. Trimming stripped 4 bases from V and 0 bases from J, with 18 bases between. The germline gives CDR1 MNHNS, CDR2 SASEGT. The CDR3 DNA reads TGTGCCAGCAGTGCGTACCTTGGCAGGGTCGCGAACACCGGGGAGCTGTTTTTT. It specifies CASSAYLGRVANTGELFF.

The chain has TRBV30 and TRBJ1-2; TRBD1 might be the D (5 bases). The CDR3 covers 14 residues. CDR1 and CDR2 (germline): GTSNPN, SVGIG (reference sequence). The V and J ends lost 3 bases and 2 bases respectively, with 13 bases between them. CDR3 in DNA: TGTGCCTGGAGGTCATGGTCAGGGAACTATGGCTACACCTTC. Its translation is CAWRSWSGNYGYTF.

V and J are TRBV4-1 and TRBJ1-1; D is unclear. The ends were cut back, 2 bases at V and 10 bases at J, with 14 bases in the middle. This CDR3 is 13 amino acids long. Per the germline V gene, CDR1 is MGHRA and CDR2 is YSYEKL. In nucleotides, the CDR3 is TGCGCCAGCAGCCAAACCCCCCACGTTGGAGCTTTCTTT. Its protein is CASSQTPHVGAFF.

The chain joins TRBV7-9 to TRBJ2-5, with D possibly matching TRBD2 (5 bases). This CDR3 is 15 amino acids long. Trimming shortened V by 1 base and J by 4 bases, and 13 bases separated the two germline ends. Looked up from germline, CDR1 is SEHNR and CDR2 is FQNEAQ (reference sequence). The chain's CDR3 is CASSLVAPRGETQYF. The CDR3 DNA follows: TGTGCCAGCAGCTTAGTAGCCCCTCGGGGAGAGACCCAGTACTTC.

V and J are TRBV11-3 and TRBJ2-2; 8 bases are shared with TRBD1. The CDR3 spans 17 residues. V dropped 3 bases and J dropped 6; count of bases not matched to a gene: 12. Germline V lookup: CDR1 SGHNT, CDR2 YENEEA. DNA of the CDR3: TGTGCCAGCAGCTTGGCCCTCCGGGACAGGCTCTCCGGGGAGCTGTTTTTT. Translated, it gives CASSLALRDRLSGELFF.

This chain uses TRBV30 with TRBJ2-7; 10 bases align to TRBD1. The J segment lost 10 bases and the V segment lost 1 base, leaving 10 bases of the junction unmatched. The germline gives CDR1 GTSNPN, CDR2 SVGIG (reference sequence). The CDR3 extends over 14 amino acids. CDR3 in DNA: TGTGCCTGGAGTGCCTACCGGGACAGGGGCCTCCAGTACTTC. It is translated as CAWSAYRDRGLQYF.

The chain joins TRBV9 to TRBJ1-2, with TRBD1 matching 10 bases. V lost 2 bases, J lost 5 bases, and 6 bases stayed unmatched. The CDR3 sequence is 15 residues long. Per the germline V gene, CDR1 is SGDLS and CDR2 is YYNGEE. CDR3 nucleotide sequence: TGTGCCAGCAGCGTCAGCCTGGGACAGGGGTATGGCTACACCTTC. This encodes CASSVSLGQGYGYTF.

CDR3 in DNA: TGTGCCAGTAGTATGGGAGGGGACAAAACTAACTATGGCTACACCTTC. The encoded protein is CASSMGGDKTNYGYTF. This sequence joins TRBV19 and TRBJ1-2; D possibly corresponds to TRBD1 (6 bases). The CDR3 totals 16 residues. CDR1 and CDR2 from the germline V gene are LNHDA and SQIVND (reference sequence). V was clipped by 3 bases and J by 0 bases, with 14 bases between them.

This rearrangement joins TRBV30 to TRBJ1-1; D remains ambiguous. Trimming stripped 0 bases from V and 2 bases from J, with 7 bases between. CDR1 and CDR2 (germline): GTSNPN, SVGIG (reference sequence). This CDR3 has 13 residues. For the CDR3, the DNA is TGTGCCTGGAGTGTGGAGGGCAACACTGAAGCTTTCTTT. It translates to CAWSVEGNTEAFF. The whole variable domain, filled in from reference TRBV30 and TRBJ1-1, reads SQTIHQWPATLVQPVGSPLSLECTVEGTSNPNLYWYRQAAGRGLQLLFYSVGIGQISSEVPQNLSASRPQDRQFILSSKKLLLSDSGFYLCAWSVEGNTEAFFGQGTRLTVV.

The genes are TRBV14 and TRBJ1-2; D gene unclear. This CDR3 has 13 residues. Germline CDR1 reads SGHDN; CDR2 reads FVKESK. V was cut by 4 bases and J by 3 bases, with 9 bases left in between. CDR3 sequence: CASSPRGYYGYTF. CDR3 DNA sequence: TGTGCCAGCAGCCCCCGCGGATACTATGGCTACACCTTC. The variable domain in full, with the rest retrieved from reference TRBV14 and TRBJ1-2, is EAGVTQFPSHSVIEKGQTVTLRCDPISGHDNLYWYRRVMGKEIKFLLHFVKESKQDESGMPNNRFLAERTGGTYSTLKVQPAELEDSGVYFCASSPRGYYGYTFGSGTRLTVV.

This chain uses TRBV19 with TRBJ2-1; possibly TRBD1 or TRBD2 for D (6 bases each). The CDR3 consists of 15 residues. V was pared by 4 bases and J by 4 bases, with 14 bases between. Germline values: CDR1 LNHDA, CDR2 SQIVND (reference sequence). CDR3 protein: CASSTLGGGYNEQFF. CDR3 in DNA: TGTGCCAGTAGTACCCTGGGGGGCGGGTACAATGAGCAGTTCTTC. The complete variable domain, with remaining parts taken from reference TRBV19 and TRBJ2-1, reads DGGITQSPKYLFRKEGQNVTLSCEQNLNHDAMYWYRQDPGQGLRLIYYSQIVNDFQKGDIAEGYSVSREKKESFPLTVTSAQKNPTAFYLCASSTLGGGYNEQFFGPGTRLTVL.

CDR3 bases: TGTGCCAGCAGCGCTGAAATTCTGGGACCACTAGAGCAGTTCTTC. It encodes CASSAEILGPLEQFF. The chain joins TRBV7-2 to TRBJ2-1, with D perhaps matching TRBD1 or TRBD2 (5 bases each). The germline V gene has CDR1 SGHTA and CDR2 FQGNSA. This CDR3 comprises 15 residues. The ends were cut back, 5 bases at V and 10 bases at J, with 21 bases in the middle.

V usage is TRBV7-3 and J usage is TRBJ2-7, with TRBD1 matching over 9 bases. The CDR3 extends over 15 amino acids. Unmatched junction bases numbered 8, after V lost 5 bases and J lost 3 bases. The V gene's germline CDR1 is SGHTA and CDR2 FQGTGA. CDR3 protein: CASSTTGGGRYEQYF. CDR3 DNA sequence: TGTGCCAGCAGCACTACAGGGGGCGGCCGCTACGAGCAGTACTTC.

In its sample, this clone was seen a few times. The chain couples TRBV9 to TRBJ1-2, with D maybe TRBD1 (5 bases). Deletions cut 0 bases from V and 3 bases from J, with 9 bases between. This CDR3 contains 14 residues. CDR1 SGDLS and CDR2 YYNGEE come from the germline V gene. The CDR3 region is CASSVGLGDYGYTF. In DNA, the CDR3 is TGTGCCAGCAGCGTAGGACTGGGGGACTATGGCTACACCTTC.